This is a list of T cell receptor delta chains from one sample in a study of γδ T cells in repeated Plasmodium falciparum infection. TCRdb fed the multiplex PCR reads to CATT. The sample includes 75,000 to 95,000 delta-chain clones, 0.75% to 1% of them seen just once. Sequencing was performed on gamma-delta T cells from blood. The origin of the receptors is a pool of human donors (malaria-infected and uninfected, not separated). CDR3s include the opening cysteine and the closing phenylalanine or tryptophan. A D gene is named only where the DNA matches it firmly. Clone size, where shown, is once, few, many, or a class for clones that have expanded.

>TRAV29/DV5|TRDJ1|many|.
.
CSVLLCSKHPKWGATRTKLIF
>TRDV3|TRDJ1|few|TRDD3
TGTGCCTCGAGCGTGGGGATACACCCATACACCGATAAACTCATCTTT
CASSVGIHPYTDKLIF
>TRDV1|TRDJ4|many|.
TGTGCTCTTGGGGAAGCTGCCCCTGGGGTTTCCACGGCGAAAAACCCTCTAGGACCCCTGATCTTT
CALGEAAPGVSTAKNPLGPLIF
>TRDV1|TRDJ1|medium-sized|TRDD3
TGTGCTCTTGGGGCCCGTCGTCTTCCTACTTGGGGGATACGGATAAAACTCATCTTT
CALGARRLPTWGIRIKLIF
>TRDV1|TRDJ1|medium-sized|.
TGTGCTCTTGGGGACAGAAGGGTACTGATGTACACCGATAAACTCATCTTT
CALGDRRVLMYTDKLIF
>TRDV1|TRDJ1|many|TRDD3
TGTGCTCTTCACCTTCCCCGGAGAATTGGGGGATACGACCATTACACCGATAAACTCATCTTT
CALHLPRRIGGYDHYTDKLIF
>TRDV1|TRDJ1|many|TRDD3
TGTGCTCTTGGGACCGACTGGGGGACTCCCCAGTACACCGATAAACTCATCTTT
CALGTDWGTPQYTDKLIF
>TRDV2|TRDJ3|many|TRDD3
TGTGCCTGTGACACCCTCACTGGGGGATACGCCTGGGACACCCGACAGATGTTTTTC
CACDTLTGGYAWDTRQMFF
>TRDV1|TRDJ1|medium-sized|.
TGTGCTCTTGGGGAACCCTATGGACATACTGAGCGTAAACTCATCTTT
CALGEPYGHTERKLIF
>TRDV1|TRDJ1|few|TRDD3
TGTGCTCTTGGGGAACTTATTAAAGTCGGGGGTCTATGGGCCAGAACTGGGGGATACGACTACGCCGATAAACTCATCTTT
CALGELIKVGGLWARTGGYDYADKLIF
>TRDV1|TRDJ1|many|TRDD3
TGTGCTCTTGGGGACGTTCCTTTAGGTGTACTGGGGGGGGACACCGATAAACTCATCTTT
CALGDVPLGVLGGDTDKLIF
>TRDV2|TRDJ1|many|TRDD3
TGTGCCTGTGACACCCTCCTGGGGGGAGAAAACACCGATAAACTCATCTTT
CACDTLLGGENTDKLIF
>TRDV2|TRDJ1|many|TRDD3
TGTGCCTGTGACACCGGAGGTAGAGGGGATACAGAGGGCGATAAACTCATCTTT
CACDTGGRGDTEGDKLIF
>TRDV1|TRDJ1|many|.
TGTGCTCTTGGGGAAAATGGGGACCGTACACTCACCGATAAACTCATCTTT
CALGENGDRTLTDKLIF
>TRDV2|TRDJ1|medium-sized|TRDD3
TGTGCCTGTGACACCGTTCCCACAACTGGGGGATACGGGTACACCGATAAACTCATCTTT
CACDTVPTTGGYGYTDKLIF
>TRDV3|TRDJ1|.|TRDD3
TGCTCTGCCTGTGACACTGGGGGATACACCGATAAACTCATCTTT
CSACDTGGYTDKLIF
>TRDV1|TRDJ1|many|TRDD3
TGTGCTCTTGGGGACCCCCTCCTAATTCTGGGGGAGTACACCGATAAACTCATCTTT
CALGDPLLILGEYTDKLIF
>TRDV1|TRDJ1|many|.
TGTGCTCTTGGGGCTCGCCGGGGCCTTCCTAGAGTCGGGGGATCCCCCTTCACCGATAAACTCATCTTT
CALGARRGLPRVGGSPFTDKLIF